This T cell receptor (beta chain) emerged from a study of OX40 agonist ivuxolimab in advanced cancers. General study points: It was not determined which antigens were specifically recognized by the peripheral T cells that had undergone clonal expansion. Patients who responded partially at 0.1-3.0 mg/kg showed clonal expansion ranking among the lowest.

Note on this clone: Its target is not known.

The V gene's germline CDR1 is LGHNA and CDR2 YSLEER. J was trimmed by 5 bases and V by 2 bases; bases with no gene match: 5. This CDR3 region has 15 residues. Clones were read by immunoSEQ multiplex PCR, and TCRdb kept only the in-frame ones, dropping some. The table lists approximately 100,000 clones, 80% to 90% of them singletons, with roughly 0.79% in the top ten. V gene TRBV4-3 combines with J gene TRBJ2-7; 11 bases match TRBD2. The specimen was CD4+ or CD8+ T cells sorted from blood, collected in a trial of the OX40 agonist ivuxolimab. This TCR was sampled from an adult with an advanced solid tumor such as melanoma, head and neck, liver or kidney cancer. The CDR3 reads CASSQLAGGPHEQYF. CDR3 DNA: TGCGCCAGCAGCCAACTAGCGGGGGGCCCCCACGAGCAGTACTTC.